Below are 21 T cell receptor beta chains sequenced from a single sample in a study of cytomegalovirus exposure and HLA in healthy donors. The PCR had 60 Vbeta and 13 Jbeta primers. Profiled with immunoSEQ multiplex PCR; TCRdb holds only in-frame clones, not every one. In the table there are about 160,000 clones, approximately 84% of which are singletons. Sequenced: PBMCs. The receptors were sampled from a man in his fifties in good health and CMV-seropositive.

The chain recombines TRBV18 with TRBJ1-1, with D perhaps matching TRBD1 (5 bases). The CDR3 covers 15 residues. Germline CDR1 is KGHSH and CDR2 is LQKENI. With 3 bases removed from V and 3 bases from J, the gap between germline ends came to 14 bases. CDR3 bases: TGTGCCAGCTCACCGTCAGGGTCGTCAGACACTGAAGCTTTCTTT. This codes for CASSPSGSSDTEAFF.

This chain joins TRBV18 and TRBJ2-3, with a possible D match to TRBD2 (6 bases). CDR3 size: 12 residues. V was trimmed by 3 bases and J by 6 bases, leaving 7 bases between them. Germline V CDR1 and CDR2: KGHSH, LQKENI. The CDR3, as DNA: TGTGCCAGCTCACCCGGGACTGATACGCAGTATTTT. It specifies CASSPGTDTQYF.

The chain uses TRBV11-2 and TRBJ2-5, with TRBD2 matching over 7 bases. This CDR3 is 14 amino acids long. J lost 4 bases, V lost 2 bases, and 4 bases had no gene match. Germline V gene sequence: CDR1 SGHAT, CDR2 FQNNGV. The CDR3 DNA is TGTGCCAGCAGCTTACAAGGGAGGGGAGAGACCCAGTACTTC. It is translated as CASSLQGRGETQYF.

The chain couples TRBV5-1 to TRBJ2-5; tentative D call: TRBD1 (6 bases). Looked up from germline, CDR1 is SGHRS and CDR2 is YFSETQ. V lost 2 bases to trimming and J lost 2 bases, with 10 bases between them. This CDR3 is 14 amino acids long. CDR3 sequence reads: CASSFQGGQETQYF. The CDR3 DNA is TGCGCCAGCAGCTTTCAAGGGGGTCAAGAGACCCAGTACTTC.

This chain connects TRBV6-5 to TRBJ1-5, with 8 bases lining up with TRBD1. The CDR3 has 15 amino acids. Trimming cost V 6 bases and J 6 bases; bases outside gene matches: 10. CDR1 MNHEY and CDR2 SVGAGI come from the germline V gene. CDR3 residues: CASRQTGGRGQPQHF. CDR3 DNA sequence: TGTGCCAGCAGACAAACAGGGGGGAGAGGTCAGCCCCAGCATTTT.

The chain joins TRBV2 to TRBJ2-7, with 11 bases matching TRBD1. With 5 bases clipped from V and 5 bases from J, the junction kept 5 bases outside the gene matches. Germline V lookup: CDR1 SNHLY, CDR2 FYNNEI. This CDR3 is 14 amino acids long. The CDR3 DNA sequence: TGTGCCAGCAGTTGGGGACAGGGGGGTGACGAGCAGTACTTC. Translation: CASSWGQGGDEQYF. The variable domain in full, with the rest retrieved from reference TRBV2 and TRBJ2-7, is EPEVTQTPSHQVTQMGQEVILRCVPISNHLYFYWYRQILGQKVEFLVSFYNNEISEKSEIFDDQFSVERPDGSNFTLKIRSTKLEDSAMYFCASSWGQGGDEQYFGPGTRLTVT.

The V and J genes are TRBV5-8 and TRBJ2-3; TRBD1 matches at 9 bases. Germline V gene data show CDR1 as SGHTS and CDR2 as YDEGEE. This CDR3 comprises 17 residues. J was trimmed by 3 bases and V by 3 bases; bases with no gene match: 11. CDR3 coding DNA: TGTGCCAGCAGCTCTCGCACCCAACAGGGGGCAACAGATACGCAGTATTTT. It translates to CASSSRTQQGATDTQYF.

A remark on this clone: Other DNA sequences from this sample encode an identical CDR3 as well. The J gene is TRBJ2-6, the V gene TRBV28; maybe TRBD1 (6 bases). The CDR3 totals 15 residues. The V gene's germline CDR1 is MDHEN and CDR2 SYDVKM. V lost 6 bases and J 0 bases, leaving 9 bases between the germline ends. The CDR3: CASSLDSSGANVLTF. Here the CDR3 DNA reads TGTGCCAGCAGCCTGGACAGCTCTGGGGCCAACGTCCTGACTTTC.

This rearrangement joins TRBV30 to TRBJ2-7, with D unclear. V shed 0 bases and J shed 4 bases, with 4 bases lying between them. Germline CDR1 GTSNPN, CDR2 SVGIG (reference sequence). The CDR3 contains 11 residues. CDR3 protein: CAWSVYYEQYF. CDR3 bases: TGTGCCTGGAGTGTATATTACGAGCAGTACTTC.

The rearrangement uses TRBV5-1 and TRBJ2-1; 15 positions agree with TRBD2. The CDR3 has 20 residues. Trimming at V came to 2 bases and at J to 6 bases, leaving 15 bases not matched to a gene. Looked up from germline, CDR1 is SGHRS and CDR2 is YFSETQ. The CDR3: CASSLRPGTSGGSRGNEQFF. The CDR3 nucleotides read TGCGCCAGCAGCTTACGTCCCGGGACTAGCGGGGGGTCTCGGGGCAATGAGCAGTTCTTC.

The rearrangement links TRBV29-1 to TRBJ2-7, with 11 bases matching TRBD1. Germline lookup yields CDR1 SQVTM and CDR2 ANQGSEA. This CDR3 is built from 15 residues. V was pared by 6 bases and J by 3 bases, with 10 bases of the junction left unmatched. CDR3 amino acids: CSVDDGQGAIYEQYF. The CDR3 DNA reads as TGCAGCGTCGACGACGGACAGGGGGCGATCTACGAGCAGTACTTC.

In DNA form, the CDR3 reads TGTGCCAGCAGCACCCTCCGACTAGCGGGGGTAAATGAGCAGTTCTTC. This translates into CASSTLRLAGVNEQFF. This chain uses TRBV7-9 with TRBJ2-1; 12 bases map to TRBD2. The CDR3 length is 16 residues. Germline V gene sequence: CDR1 SEHNR, CDR2 FQNEAQ (reference sequence). J lost 7 bases, V lost 5 bases, and 9 bases had no gene match.

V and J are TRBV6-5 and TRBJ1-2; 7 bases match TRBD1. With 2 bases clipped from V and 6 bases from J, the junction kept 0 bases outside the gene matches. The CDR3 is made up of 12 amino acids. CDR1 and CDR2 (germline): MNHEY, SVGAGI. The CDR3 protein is CASSYGTDGYTF. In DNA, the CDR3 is TGTGCCAGCAGTTACGGGACAGATGGCTACACCTTC.

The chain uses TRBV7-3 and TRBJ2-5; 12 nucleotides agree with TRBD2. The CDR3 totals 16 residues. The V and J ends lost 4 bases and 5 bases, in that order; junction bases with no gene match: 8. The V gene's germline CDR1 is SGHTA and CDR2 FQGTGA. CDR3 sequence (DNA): TGTGCCAGCAGCTATCTAGCGGGAGGGCCGGAGGAGACCCAGTACTTC. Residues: CASSYLAGGPEETQYF.

This CDR3 reads CASSFKTAGNTEAFF. CDR3 in DNA: TGCGCCAGCAGCTTTAAGACAGCGGGGAACACTGAAGCTTTCTTT. The chain is built from TRBV5-1 and TRBJ1-1, with D possibly matching TRBD1 (5 bases). Germline V CDR1 and CDR2: SGHRS, YFSETQ. V lost 2 bases and J lost 1, with 12 bases in between. This CDR3 has 15 amino acids.

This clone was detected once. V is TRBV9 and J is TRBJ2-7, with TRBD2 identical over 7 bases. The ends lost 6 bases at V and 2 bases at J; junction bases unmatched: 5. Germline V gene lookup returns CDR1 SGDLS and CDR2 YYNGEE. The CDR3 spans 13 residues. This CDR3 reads CASNPSGTYEQYF. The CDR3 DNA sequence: TGTGCCAGCAACCCTAGCGGAACCTACGAGCAGTACTTC.

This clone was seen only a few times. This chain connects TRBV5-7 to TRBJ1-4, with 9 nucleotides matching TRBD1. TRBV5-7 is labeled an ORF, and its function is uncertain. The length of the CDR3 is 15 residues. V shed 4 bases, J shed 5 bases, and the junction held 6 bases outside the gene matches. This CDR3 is CASSADRGRNEKLFF. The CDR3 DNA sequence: TGTGCCAGCAGCGCAGACAGGGGGAGAAATGAAAAACTGTTTTTT.

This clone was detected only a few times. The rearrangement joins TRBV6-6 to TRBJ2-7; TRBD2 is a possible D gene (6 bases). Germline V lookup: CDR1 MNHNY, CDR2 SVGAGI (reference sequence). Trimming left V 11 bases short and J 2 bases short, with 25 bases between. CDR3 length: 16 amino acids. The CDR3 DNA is TGTGCCTCAAAAGGGCGGGACGGGAGACGCACCTACGAGCAGTACTTC. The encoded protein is CASKGRDGRRTYEQYF.

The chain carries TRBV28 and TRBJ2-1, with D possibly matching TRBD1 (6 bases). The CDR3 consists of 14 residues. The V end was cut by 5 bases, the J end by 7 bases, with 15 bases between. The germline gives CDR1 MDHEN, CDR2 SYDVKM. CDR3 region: CASSTGFTGNEQFF. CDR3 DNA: TGTGCCAGCAGTACAGGGTTTACTGGGAATGAGCAGTTCTTC.

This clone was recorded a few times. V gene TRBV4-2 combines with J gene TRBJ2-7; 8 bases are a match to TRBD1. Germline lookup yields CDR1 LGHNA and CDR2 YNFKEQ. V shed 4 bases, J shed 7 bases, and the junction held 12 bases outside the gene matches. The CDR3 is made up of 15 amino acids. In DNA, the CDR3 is TGTGCCAGCAGCCTTGGACAGGGCGTTAACGGGGAGCAGTACTTC. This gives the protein CASSLGQGVNGEQYF.

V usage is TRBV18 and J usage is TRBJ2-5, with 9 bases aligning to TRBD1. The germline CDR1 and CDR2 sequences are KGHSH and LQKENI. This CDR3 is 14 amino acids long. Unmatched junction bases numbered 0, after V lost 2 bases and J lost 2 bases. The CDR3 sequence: CASSPGTGQETQYF. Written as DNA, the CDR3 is TGTGCCAGCTCACCAGGGACAGGGCAAGAGACCCAGTACTTC.